This paragraph reports one T cell receptor beta chain. The antigen remains undetermined. The PCR had 60 Vbeta and 13 Jbeta primers. TCRdb's copy holds only in-frame clones and misses some; the assay was immunoSEQ multiplex PCR. The data contain 35,000 to 45,000 clones, 80% to 90% of them singletons. The data were obtained in a study of cytomegalovirus exposure and HLA in healthy donors. Germline V CDR1 and CDR2: SGDLS, YYNGEE. V dropped 4 bases and J dropped 6; count of bases not matched to a gene: 12. The CDR3 loop spans 16 amino acids. Study-level findings and limits: Among the sequence variants, a highly shared cluster was likely an artifact of sequencing.

The V and J genes are TRBV9 and TRBJ2-3; 9 bases match TRBD2. The source of this sequence is a woman aged 40 to 55 in good health and CMV-seronegative. The sample comprised PBMCs. The CDR3 region is CASSPREGAQGDTQYF. CDR3 in DNA: TGTGCCAGCAGCCCGCGGGAGGGGGCGCAGGGGGATACGCAGTATTTT. Full variable domain (rest looked up from reference TRBV9 and TRBJ2-3): DSGVTQTPKHLITATGQRVTLRCSPRSGDLSVYWYQQSLDQGLQFLIQYYNGEERAKGNILERFSAQQFPDLHSELNLSSLELGDSALYFCASSPREGAQGDTQYFGPGTRLTVL.